This T cell receptor (beta chain) was recorded in a study of T cells in Graves' hyperthyroidism and ophthalmopathy. Authors of the study amplified TCR beta CDR3 regions from RNA transcripts. HTBI primers drove first-round RT-PCR of the TCR CDR3. TCRdb re-derived calls from the multiplex PCR reads in MiXCR, one entry per CDR3 protein. Here the sample spans approximately 630,000 distinct CDR3 sequences, about a sixth being singletons. Uncontrolled infection, other autoimmune disease, pregnancy or lactation barred patients from enrollment. The CDR3 runs to 16 residues. Germline assignment: CDR1 PRHDT and CDR2 FYEKMQ (reference sequence). Trimming took 8 bases from V and 3 from J; bases not matched to a gene: 13.

Sample: blood. The chain employs TRBV13 and TRBJ2-3, with 8 bases identical to TRBD1. The TCR sequence derives from a woman in her thirties with Graves' hyperthyroidism. The CDR3 region is CASEPGQGSFTDTQYF. The CDR3 region has the DNA TGTGCCAGCGAACCCGGACAGGGTAGTTTTACAGATACGCAGTATTTT.